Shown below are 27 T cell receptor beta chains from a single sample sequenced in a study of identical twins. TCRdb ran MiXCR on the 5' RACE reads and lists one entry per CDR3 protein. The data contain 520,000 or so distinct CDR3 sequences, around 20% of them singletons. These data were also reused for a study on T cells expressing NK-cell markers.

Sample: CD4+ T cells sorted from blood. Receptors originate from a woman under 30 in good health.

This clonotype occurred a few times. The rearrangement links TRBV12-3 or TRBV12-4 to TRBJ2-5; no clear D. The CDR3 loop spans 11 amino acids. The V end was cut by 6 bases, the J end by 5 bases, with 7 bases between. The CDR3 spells CASRDAETQYF. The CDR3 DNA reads TGTGCCAGCAGAGACGCGGAGACCCAGTACTTC.

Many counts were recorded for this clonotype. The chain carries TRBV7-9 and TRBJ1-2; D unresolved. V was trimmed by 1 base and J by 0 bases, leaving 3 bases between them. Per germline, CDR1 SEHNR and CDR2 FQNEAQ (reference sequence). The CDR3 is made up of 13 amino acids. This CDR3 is CASSLDTNYGYTF. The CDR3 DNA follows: TGTGCCAGCAGCTTAGACACTAACTATGGCTACACCTTC.

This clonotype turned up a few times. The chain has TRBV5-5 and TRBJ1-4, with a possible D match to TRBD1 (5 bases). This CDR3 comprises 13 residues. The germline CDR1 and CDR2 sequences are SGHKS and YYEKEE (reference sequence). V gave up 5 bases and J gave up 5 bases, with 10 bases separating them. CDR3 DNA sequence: TGTGCCAGCAGACGTCAGGGAAATGAAAAACTGTTTTTT. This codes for CASRRQGNEKLFF. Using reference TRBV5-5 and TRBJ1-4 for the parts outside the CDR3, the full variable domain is DAGVTQSPTHLIKTRGQQVTLRCSPISGHKSVSWYQQVLGQGPQFIFQYYEKEERGRGNFPDRFSARQFPNYSSELNVNALLLGDSALYLCASRRQGNEKLFFGSGTQLSVL.

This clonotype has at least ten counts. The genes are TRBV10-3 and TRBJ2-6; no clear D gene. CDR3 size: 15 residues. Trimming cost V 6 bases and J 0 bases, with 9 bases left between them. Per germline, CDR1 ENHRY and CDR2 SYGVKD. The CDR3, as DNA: TGTGCCATCAGGAACGGAATCTCTGGGGCCAACGTCCTGACTTTC. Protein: CAIRNGISGANVLTF.

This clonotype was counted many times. CDR3 sequence: CASSPMGLAVGEQYF. Here the CDR3 DNA reads TGTGCCAGCTCTCCTATGGGACTAGCGGTCGGGGAGCAGTACTTC. The chain couples TRBV12-3 or TRBV12-4 to TRBJ2-7, with 11 nucleotides matching TRBD2. J gave up 7 bases and V 8 bases, and 13 bases lay outside the gene matches. The CDR3 has 15 amino acids.

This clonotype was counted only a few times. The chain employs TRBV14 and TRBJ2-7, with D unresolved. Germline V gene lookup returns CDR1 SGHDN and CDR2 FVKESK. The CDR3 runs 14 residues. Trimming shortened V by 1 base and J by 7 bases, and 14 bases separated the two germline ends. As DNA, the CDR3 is TGTGCCAGCAGCCAAGTATTCCCGTCGCGGGAGCAGTACTTC. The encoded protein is CASSQVFPSREQYF.

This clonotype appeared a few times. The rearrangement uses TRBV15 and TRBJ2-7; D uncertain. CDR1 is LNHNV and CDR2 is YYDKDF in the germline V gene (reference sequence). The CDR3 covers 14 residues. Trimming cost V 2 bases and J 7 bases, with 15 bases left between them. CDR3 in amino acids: CATSRPPSSREQYF. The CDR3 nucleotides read TGTGCCACCAGCAGACCGCCCTCTTCGAGGGAGCAGTACTTC.

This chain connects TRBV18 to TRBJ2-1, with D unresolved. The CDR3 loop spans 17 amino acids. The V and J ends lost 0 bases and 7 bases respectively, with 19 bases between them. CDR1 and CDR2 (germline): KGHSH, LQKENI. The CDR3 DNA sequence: TGTGCCAGCTCACCACCTCCAAAGGGAATCGCTGGAAATGAGCAGTTCTTC. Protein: CASSPPPKGIAGNEQFF.

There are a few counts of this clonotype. The DNA of the CDR3 is TGTGCTAGTGGTTTAGGAGCGGGAGGCACAGATACGCAGTATTTT. Translation gives CASGLGAGGTDTQYF. The chain has TRBV12-5 and TRBJ2-3; TRBD2 agrees at 8 bases. Germline V gene sequence: CDR1 LGHNT, CDR2 FRNRAP. V lost 3 bases, J lost 1 base, and 3 bases stayed unmatched. This CDR3 has 15 amino acids.

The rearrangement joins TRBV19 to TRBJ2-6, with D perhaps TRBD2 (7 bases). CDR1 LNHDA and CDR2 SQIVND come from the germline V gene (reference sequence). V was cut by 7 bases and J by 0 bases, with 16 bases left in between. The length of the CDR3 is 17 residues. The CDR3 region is CASTAGGRNSGANVLTF. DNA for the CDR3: TGTGCCAGTACCGCCGGGGGGCGGAACTCTGGGGCCAACGTCCTGACTTTC.

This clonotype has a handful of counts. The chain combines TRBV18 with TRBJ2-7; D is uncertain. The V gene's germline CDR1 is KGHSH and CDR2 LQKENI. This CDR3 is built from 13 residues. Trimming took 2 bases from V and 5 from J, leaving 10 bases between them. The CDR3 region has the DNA TGTGCCAGCTCACCAGCAGGTTGGGACGAGCAGTACTTC. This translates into CASSPAGWDEQYF. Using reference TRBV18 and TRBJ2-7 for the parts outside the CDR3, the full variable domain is NAGVMQNPRHLVRRRGQEARLRCSPMKGHSHVYWYRQLPEEGLKFMVYLQKENIIDESGMPKERFSAEFPKEGPSILRIQQVVRGDSAAYFCASSPAGWDEQYFGPGTRLTVT.

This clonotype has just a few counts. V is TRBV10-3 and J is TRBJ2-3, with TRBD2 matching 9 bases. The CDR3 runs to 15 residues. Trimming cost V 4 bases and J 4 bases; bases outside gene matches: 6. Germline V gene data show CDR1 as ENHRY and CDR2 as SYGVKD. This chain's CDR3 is CAISGAGGLPDTQYF. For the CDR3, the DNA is TGTGCCATCAGTGGAGCGGGGGGCCTCCCAGATACGCAGTATTTT.

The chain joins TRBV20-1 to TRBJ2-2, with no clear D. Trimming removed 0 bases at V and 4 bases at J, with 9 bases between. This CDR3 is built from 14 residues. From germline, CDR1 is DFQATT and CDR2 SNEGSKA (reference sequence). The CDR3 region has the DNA TGCAGTGCTAGAGATTTGGGGTTCACCGGGGAGCTGTTTTTT. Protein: CSARDLGFTGELFF.

The CDR3 DNA follows: TGTGCCAGCAGCGATCTTTATGGGGCGATCGAGACCCAGTACTTC. Translating it yields CASSDLYGAIETQYF. This chain connects TRBV7-3 to TRBJ2-5; tentative D call: TRBD1 (5 bases). The V gene's germline CDR1 is SGHTA and CDR2 FQGTGA. The CDR3 is 15 residues long. The V and J ends lost 5 bases and 5 bases respectively, with 18 bases between them.

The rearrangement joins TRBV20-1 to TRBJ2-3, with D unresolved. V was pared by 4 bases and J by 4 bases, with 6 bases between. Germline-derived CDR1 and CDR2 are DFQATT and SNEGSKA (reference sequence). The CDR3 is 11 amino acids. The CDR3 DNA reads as TGCAGTGCTACCCTTTCAGATACGCAGTATTTT. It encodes CSATLSDTQYF.

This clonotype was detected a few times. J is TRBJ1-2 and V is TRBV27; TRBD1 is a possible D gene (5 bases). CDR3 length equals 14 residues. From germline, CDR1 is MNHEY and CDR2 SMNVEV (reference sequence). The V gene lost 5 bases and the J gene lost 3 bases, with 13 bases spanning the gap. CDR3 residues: CASSLKGTDYGYTF. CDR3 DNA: TGTGCCAGCAGTCTAAAAGGGACGGACTATGGCTACACCTTC.

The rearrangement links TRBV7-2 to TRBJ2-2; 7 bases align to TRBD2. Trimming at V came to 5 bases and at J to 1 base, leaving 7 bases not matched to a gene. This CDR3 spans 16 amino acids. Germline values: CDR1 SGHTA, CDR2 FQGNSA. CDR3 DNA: TGTGCCAGCAGCCATACGGGCGGGAGGAACACCGGGGAGCTGTTTTTT. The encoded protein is CASSHTGGRNTGELFF.

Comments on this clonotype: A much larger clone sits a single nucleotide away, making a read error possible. This CDR3 is CAISRGRDGDTQYF. For the CDR3, the DNA is TGTGCCATCAGTCGGGGCCGGGATGGGGATACGCAGTATTTT. The chain couples TRBV6-4 to TRBJ2-3; D may match TRBD1 or TRBD2 (5 bases each). Germline assignment: CDR1 MRHNA and CDR2 SNTAGT. The CDR3 runs to 14 residues.

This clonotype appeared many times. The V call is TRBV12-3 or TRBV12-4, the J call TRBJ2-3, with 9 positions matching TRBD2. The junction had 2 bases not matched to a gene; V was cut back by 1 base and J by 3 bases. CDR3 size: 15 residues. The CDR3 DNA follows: TGTGCCAGCAGTTTAGGCGGGGGGGCAACAGATACGCAGTATTTT. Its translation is CASSLGGGATDTQYF.

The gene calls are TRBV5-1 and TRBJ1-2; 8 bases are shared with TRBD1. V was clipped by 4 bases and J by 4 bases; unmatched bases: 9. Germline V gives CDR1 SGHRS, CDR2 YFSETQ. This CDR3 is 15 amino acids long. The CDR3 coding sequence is TGCGCCAGCAGCGGGGGGGACAGGAAGACCTATGGCTACACCTTC. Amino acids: CASSGGDRKTYGYTF.

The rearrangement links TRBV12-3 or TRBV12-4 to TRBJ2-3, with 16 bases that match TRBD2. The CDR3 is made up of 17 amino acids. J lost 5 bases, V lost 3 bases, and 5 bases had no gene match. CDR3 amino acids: CASSFGTSGRGVDTQYF. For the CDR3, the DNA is TGTGCCAGCAGTTTCGGGACTAGCGGGAGGGGTGTAGATACGCAGTATTTT.

CDR3 nucleotides: TGTGCCAGCAGTGGACAGGGGGGCGAGCAGTACTTC. Protein sequence: CASSGQGGEQYF. V is TRBV9 and J is TRBJ2-7, with TRBD1 identical over 10 bases. The junction had 2 bases not matched to a gene; V was cut back by 5 bases and J by 6 bases. CDR1 and CDR2 (germline): SGDLS, YYNGEE. The CDR3 covers 12 residues.

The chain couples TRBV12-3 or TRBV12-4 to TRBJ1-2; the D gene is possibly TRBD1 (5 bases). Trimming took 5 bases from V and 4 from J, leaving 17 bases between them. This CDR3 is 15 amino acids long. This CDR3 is CASSPLFGASYGYTF. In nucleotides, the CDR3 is TGTGCCAGCAGTCCCCTTTTTGGGGCCTCCTATGGCTACACCTTC.

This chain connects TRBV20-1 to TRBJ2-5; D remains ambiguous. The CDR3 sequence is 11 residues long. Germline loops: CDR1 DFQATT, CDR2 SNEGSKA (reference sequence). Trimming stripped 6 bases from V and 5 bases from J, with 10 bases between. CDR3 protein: CSATKGETQYF. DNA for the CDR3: TGCAGTGCCACCAAAGGGGAGACCCAGTACTTC.

CDR3 region: CASSQMGENAEAFF. In DNA, the CDR3 is TGCGCCAGCAGTCAAATGGGGGAGAATGCCGAAGCTTTCTTT. The rearrangement joins TRBV5-1 to TRBJ1-1; a possible D gene is TRBD1 (5 bases). The CDR3 is 14 residues long. CDR1 and CDR2 from the germline V gene are SGHRS and YFSETQ. V dropped 5 bases and J dropped 8 bases, with 19 bases sitting between them.

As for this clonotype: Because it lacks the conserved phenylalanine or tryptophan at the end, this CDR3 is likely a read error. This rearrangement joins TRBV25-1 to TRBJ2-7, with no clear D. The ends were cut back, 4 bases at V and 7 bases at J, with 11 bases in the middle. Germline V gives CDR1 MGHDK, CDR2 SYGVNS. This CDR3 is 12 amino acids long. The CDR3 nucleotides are TGTGCCAGCAGTGCTCAATATGGGGAGCAGTACTCC. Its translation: CASSAQYGEQYS.

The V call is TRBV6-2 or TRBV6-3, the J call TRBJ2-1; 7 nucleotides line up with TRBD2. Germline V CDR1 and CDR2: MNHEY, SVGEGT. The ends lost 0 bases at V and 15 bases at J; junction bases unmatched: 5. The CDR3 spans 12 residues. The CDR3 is CASSYSGGSTFF. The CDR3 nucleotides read TGTGCCAGCAGTTACTCGGGCGGGAGTACGTTCTTC.